The rows below give T cell receptor beta chains drawn from one sample of a study of blood T cell repertoires in COVID-19. Method: immunoSEQ multiplex PCR; TCRdb's copy keeps in-frame clones and lacks some. The sample comprises about 160,000 clones, 65% to 90% of which are singletons, and around 3.5% rests with the top ten. What was sequenced was peripheral blood. The receptors come from a man in his 70s with acute or convalescent COVID-19. Each CDR3 is given with its conserved first and last residue. D genes are given only for firm matches. Rows may omit the clone size; those that give it use once, few, many or a size class.

TRBJ1-1,TRBD1,NA,TRBV19,CATTRGFTEAFF,TGTGCCACCACCAGGGGGTTCACTGAAGCTTTCTTT
TRBJ2-1,TRBD1,NA,TRBV3-1/TRBV3-2,CASSLTGTGNHNEQFF,TGTGCCAGCAGCCTAACCGGGACAGGGAATCACAATGAGCAGTTCTTC
TRBJ2-2,TRBD2,once,TRBV5-1,CASMREWVPGELFF,TGCGCCAGCATGCGGGAGTGGGTCCCCGGGGAGCTGTTTTTT
TRBJ2-7,NA,NA,TRBV7-9,CASSLEGTGGQYF,TGTGCCAGCAGCTTAGAGGGGACCGGGGGGCAGTACTTC
TRBJ2-3,TRBD2,NA,TRBV10-3,CAISELGLAGGGTDTQYF,TGTGCCATCAGTGAGCTCGGACTAGCGGGAGGTGGCACAGATACGCAGTATTTT
TRBJ2-7,TRBD2,NA,TRBV7-2,CASSLGLLAGSYEQYF,TGTGCCAGCAGCTTAGGATTACTAGCGGGCTCCTACGAGCAGTACTTC
TRBJ2-7,TRBD1,NA,TRBV28,CASSLRDSRSYEQYF,TGTGCCAGCAGTTTGAGGGACAGTCGTTCCTACGAGCAGTACTTC
TRBJ2-2,TRBD2,NA,TRBV29-1,CSGLAGGSHGELFF,TGCAGCGGTCTAGCGGGAGGCTCCCACGGGGAGCTGTTTTTT
TRBJ2-4,NA,NA,TRBV5-1,CASSLEGPGRGGKNIQYF,TGCGCCAGCAGCTTGGAGGGACCCGGCCGCGGAGGGAAAAACATTCAGTACTTC
TRBJ2-3,NA,NA,TRBV7-2,CASSLGGSGSTDTQYF,TGTGCCAGCAGCTTAGGGGGTAGCGGAAGCACAGATACGCAGTATTTT
TRBJ2-1,TRBD2,NA,TRBV9,CASSVDGGRNNEQFF,TGTGCCAGCAGCGTAGATGGCGGGAGAAACAATGAGCAGTTCTTC
TRBJ2-3,TRBD1,once,TRBV9,CASSVWTGLSDTQYF,TGTGCCAGCAGCGTATGGACAGGGTTATCAGATACGCAGTATTTT
TRBJ1-2,NA,NA,TRBV19,CASSALGGDYGYTF,TGTGCCAGTTCCGCACTCGGGGGGGACTATGGCTACACCTTC
TRBJ2-1,NA,NA,TRBV21-1,CASSKGGTSGVPASYNEQFF,TGTGCCAGCAGCAAAGGTGGGACTAGCGGAGTTCCGGCCTCCTACAATGAGCAGTTCTTC
TRBJ2-7,TRBD2,few,TRBV28,CASGIAGGYEQYF,TGTGCCAGCGGGATAGCGGGCGGCTACGAGCAGTACTTC
TRBJ2-2,TRBD2,many,TRBV7-2,CASSSPGLAGGNTGELFF,TGTGCCAGCAGTTCACCGGGACTAGCGGGAGGGAATACCGGGGAGCTGTTTTTT
TRBJ1-1,TRBD1,NA,TRBV27,CASSRGGARTEAFF,TGTGCCAGCAGTCGAGGGGGCGCGAGAACTGAAGCTTTCTTT
TRBJ2-1,NA,NA,TRBV15,CATSRGVGTPYNEQFF,TGTGCCACCAGCAGAGGGGTGGGGACACCCTACAATGAGCAGTTCTTC
TRBJ2-1,TRBD2,NA,TRBV7-2,CASSLASGRVNNEQFF,TGTGCCAGCAGCTTAGCTAGCGGGAGGGTGAACAATGAGCAGTTCTTC
TRBJ2-5,NA,once,TRBV7-8,CASSLGGDGETQYF,TGTGCCAGCAGCTTAGGGGGGGATGGGGAGACCCAGTACTTC
TRBJ2-7,TRBD1,NA,TRBV10-3,CAIRGDRDEQYF,TGTGCCATCAGGGGGGACAGGGACGAGCAGTACTTC
TRBJ1-2,NA,once,TRBV28,CASRVLTGYGYTF,TGTGCCAGCAGGGTGCTAACCGGCTATGGCTACACCTTC
TRBJ2-5,TRBD2,once,TRBV7-2,CASSNGLAGVSGETQYF,TGTGCCAGCAGCAATGGGCTAGCGGGAGTGTCGGGAGAGACCCAGTACTTC
TRBJ1-4,TRBD1,NA,TRBV7-2,CASSSPGTGNEKLFF,TGTGCCAGCAGCTCCCCCGGGACAGGGAATGAAAAACTGTTTTTT
TRBJ2-1,TRBD2,NA,TRBV19,CASSMASGSYNEQFF,TGTGCCAGTAGTATGGCTAGCGGGAGTTACAATGAGCAGTTCTTC